This entry concerns a single T cell receptor beta chain. Its antigen target is currently unknown. Nothing much larger sits one base from this clone, and base qualities are not available. Other nucleotide sequences in the sample specify the same CDR3. Inclusive of the bounding cysteine and phenylalanine, the CDR3 is 11 residues long. Of the read, only the CDR3 DNA is kept; its 33 bases are in frame from base 1. The germline V gene (reference sequence) specifies SEHNR as CDR1 and FQNEAQ as CDR2. The V end loses 5 bases and the J end loses 8 bases, and a stretch of 9 bases separates them. This record comes from a study of shared clonotypes between healthy human individuals (dated by TCRdb to 2019 to 2021). With regard to the full study: A couple of women and three men aged 18 to 49 years were included in the cohort. To increase sequencing depth and limit assay-specific biases, different laboratories used diverse techniques to prepare libraries and sequence TCR repertoires. Per donor, leukapheresis produced somewhere between about 0.8 and 9 billion PBMCs. To estimate repertoire size and how much clonotypes are shared between individuals, the study performed deep sequencing of blood TCR repertoires from a few healthy adults. For each donor, three plates each were used for CD4 naive and CD4 memory, two plates were used for CD8 naive, and one plate was used for CD8 memory. Broader findings and caveats from the paper: Approximately 5% of naive CD4, around 4% of naive CD8, about 2.5% of memory CD4, and approximately 0.39% of memory CD8 clonotypes were shared across a few donors. Because the study included only a small number of donors, the genetic and exposure-history diversity represented was limited. Even with the large sequencing depth, rarefaction of the sorted-subset datasets indicated that sequencing was incomplete. Compared with non-shared clonotypes, the clonotypes found in all four sorted-subset donors had higher generation probabilities. Based on pairwise subsampling, the degree of clonotype sharing among donors was expected to be affected by sequencing depth. Naive subsets generally had larger estimated clonotype richness than memory subsets did. Only blood was sampled, and tissue TCR repertoires likely differ from those in blood.

CD8 naive samples were CD45RO-negative cells positively selected for CCR7, giving a CD45RA+CCR7+ population that excluded TemRA cells. Healthy HIV-negative adults with no recently reported acute infections or vaccinations were included as donors. Only Caucasian adults living in Nashville, Tennessee, USA were represented among the donors. Blood was collected by leukapheresis, and PBMCs were isolated by Ficoll-Histopaque density gradient centrifugation and then cryopreserved in liquid nitrogen vapor phase. Analytical flow cytometry was used to check the purity and quantity of each magnetically sorted T cell population. Each sorted fraction had its genomic DNA isolated and then quantified by UV absorbance on a Nanodrop 2000c. TCR CDR3 regions were amplified from genomic DNA by multiplex PCR using the deep immunoSEQ assay. Extracted genomic DNA from each cell subset was distributed evenly across all wells of several immunoSEQ 96-well plates, and each plate was treated as a replicate. For sorted subsets, approximately 190 ng of genomic DNA, equivalent to around 31,000 T cell genomes, went into each replicate PCR. Purified libraries were quantified with a Qubit 3.0 fluorometer, sized on a Bioanalyzer 2100, and re-quantified with the KAPA Library Quantification kit. Each immunoSEQ 96-well plate was sequenced on its own single-read 150-cycle Illumina NextSeq 550 flow cell. In the source study's methods: The immunoSEQ output contained only junctional sequences without quality scores, so filtering could not match that applied to full-length reads. Sequences were annotated with PyIR, a Python wrapper for IgBLAST v1.9, and V/J genes and CDR3 were assigned using IMGT germline references. Reads with weak V/J assignments (E-value above 1e-6), missing CDR3, stop codons, out-of-frame junctions, or ambiguous translated residues were removed. V3J clonotypes were defined as sequences sharing an identical inferred V gene, J gene, and CDR3 amino acid sequence. Percentage overlap between repertoires was computed as shared unique clonotypes divided by the size of the smaller repertoire. Repertoire richness was assessed with RTK rarefaction, the Chao1 estimator, and Recon v2.1 estimates of unobserved clonotypes. Generation probabilities were computed with OLGA for all TCRbeta clonotypes obtained by the gDNA method from a few donors. The table comes from immuneACCESS by way of TCRdb, which keeps in-frame sequences with V and J called. Part of the clones is missing from these tables; in studies checked, under half for an unresolved V gene and the rest for unknown reasons. That table supplies the V and J calls and clone size; D and trimming were determined from the DNA. The sample records roughly 2.1 million clones, around 93% of which are singletons. Roughly 1.8% of the sample is held by the ten biggest clonotypes.

Sequenced sample: naive CD8+ T cells from PBMCs. The cell subset or site label for this specimen denotes: CD45RA+CCR7+. Rearrangement joined TRBV7-9 to TRBJ1-2; no D segment can be confidently identified. This TCR was recovered from a man younger than 35 in good health. Some clones in this sample may be carry-over from other donors' samples. The CDR3 protein is CASSPQGGYTF. Here is the DNA: TGTGCCAGCAGCCCTCAAGGAGGCTACACCTTC.